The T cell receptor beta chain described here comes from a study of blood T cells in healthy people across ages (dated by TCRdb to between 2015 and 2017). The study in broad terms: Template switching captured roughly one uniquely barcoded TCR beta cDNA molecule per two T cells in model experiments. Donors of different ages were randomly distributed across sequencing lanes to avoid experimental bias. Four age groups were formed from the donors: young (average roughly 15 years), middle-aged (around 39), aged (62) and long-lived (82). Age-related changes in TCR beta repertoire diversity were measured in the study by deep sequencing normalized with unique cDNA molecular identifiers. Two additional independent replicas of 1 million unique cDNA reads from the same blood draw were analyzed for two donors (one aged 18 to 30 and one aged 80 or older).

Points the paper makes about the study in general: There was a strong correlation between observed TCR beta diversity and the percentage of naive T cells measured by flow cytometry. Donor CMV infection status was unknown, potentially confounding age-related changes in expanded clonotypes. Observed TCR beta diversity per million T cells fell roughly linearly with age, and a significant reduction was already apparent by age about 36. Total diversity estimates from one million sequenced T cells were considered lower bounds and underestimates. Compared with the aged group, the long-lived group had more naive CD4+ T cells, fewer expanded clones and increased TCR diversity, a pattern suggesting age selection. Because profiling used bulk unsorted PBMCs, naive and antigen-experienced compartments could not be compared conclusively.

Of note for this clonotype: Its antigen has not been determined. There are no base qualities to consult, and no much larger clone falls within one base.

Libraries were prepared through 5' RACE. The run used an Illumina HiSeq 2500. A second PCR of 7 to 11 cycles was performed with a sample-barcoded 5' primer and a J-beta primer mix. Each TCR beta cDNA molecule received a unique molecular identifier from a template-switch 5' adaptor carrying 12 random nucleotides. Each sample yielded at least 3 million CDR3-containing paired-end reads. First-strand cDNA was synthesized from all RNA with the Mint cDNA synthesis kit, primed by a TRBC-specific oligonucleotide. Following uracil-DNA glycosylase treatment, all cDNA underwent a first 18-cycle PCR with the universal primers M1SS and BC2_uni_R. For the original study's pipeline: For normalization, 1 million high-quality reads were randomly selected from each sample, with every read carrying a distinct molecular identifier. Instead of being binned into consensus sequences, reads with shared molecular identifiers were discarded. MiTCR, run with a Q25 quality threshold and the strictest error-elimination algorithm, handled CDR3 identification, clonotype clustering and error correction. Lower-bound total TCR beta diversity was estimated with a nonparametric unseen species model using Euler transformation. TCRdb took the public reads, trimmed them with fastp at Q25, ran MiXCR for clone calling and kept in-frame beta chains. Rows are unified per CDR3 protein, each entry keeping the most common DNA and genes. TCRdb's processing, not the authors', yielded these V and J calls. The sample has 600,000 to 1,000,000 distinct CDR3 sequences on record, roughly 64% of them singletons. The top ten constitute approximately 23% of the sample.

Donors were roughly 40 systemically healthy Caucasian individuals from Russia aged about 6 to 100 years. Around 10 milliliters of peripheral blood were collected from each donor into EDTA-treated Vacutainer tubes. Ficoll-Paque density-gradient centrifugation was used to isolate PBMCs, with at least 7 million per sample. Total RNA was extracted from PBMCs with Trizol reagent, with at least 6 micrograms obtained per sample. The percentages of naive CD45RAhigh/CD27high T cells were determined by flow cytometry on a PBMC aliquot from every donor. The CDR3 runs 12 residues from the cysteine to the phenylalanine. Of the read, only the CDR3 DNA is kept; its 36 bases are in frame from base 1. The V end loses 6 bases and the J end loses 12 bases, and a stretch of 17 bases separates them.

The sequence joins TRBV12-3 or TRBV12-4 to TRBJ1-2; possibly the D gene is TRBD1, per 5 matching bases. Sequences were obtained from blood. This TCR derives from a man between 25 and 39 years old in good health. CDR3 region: CASSQGVYVNTF. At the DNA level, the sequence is TGTGCCAGCAGCCAGGGAGTCTATGTTAACACCTTC.